Below, 8 T cell receptor beta chains from the same sample are listed, as sequenced in a study of T cell responses to AZD1222 COVID-19 vaccine. The repertoire was sequenced with immunoSEQ multiplex PCR; TCRdb's copy has only in-frame clones and lacks some. The repertoire holds 150,000 to 200,000 clones, with around 92% as singletons. The source material was peripheral blood, sampled 28 days after the second AZD1222 dose. Receptors were obtained from an adult who received the AZD1222 COVID-19 vaccine.

This chain links TRBV10-1 with TRBJ1-3, with TRBD1 matching 10 bases. The CDR3 extends over 15 amino acids. V was pared by 7 bases and J by 2 bases, with 5 bases of the junction left unmatched. Germline V lookup: CDR1 WNHNN, CDR2 SYGVQD (reference sequence). CDR3 in amino acids: CASKAGTGAGNTIYF. CDR3 coding DNA: TGCGCCAGCAAGGCCGGGACAGGGGCTGGAAACACCATATATTTT.

The chain recombines TRBV11-3 with TRBJ2-5; D may correspond to TRBD1 or TRBD2 (6 bases each). CDR3 size: 16 residues. Looked up from germline, CDR1 is SGHNT and CDR2 is YENEEA. V lost 1 base, J lost 7 bases, and 19 bases lay in between. CDR3: CASSLGFVGGLGTQYF. Written as DNA, the CDR3 is TGTGCCAGCAGCTTAGGCTTTGTCGGGGGCCTGGGGACCCAGTACTTC.

This rearrangement joins TRBV20-1 to TRBJ2-1; D unresolved. The CDR3 is made up of 11 amino acids. The germline gives CDR1 DFQATT, CDR2 SNEGSKA (reference sequence). The germline V and J ends were trimmed by 6 bases and 6 bases, with 9 bases remaining between them. CDR3 amino acids: CSAIGGNEQFF. The DNA for the CDR3 is TGCAGTGCCATAGGCGGCAATGAGCAGTTCTTC.

The chain employs TRBV9 and TRBJ2-1; D possibly corresponds to TRBD2 (5 bases). The germline CDR1 and CDR2 sequences are SGDLS and YYNGEE. Trimming left V 2 bases short and J 0 bases short, with 9 bases between. The CDR3 consists of 15 residues. CDR3 protein: CASSVTTTSYNEQFF. Written as DNA, the CDR3 is TGTGCCAGCAGCGTTACGACTACCTCCTACAATGAGCAGTTCTTC.

The genes are TRBV5-4 and TRBJ1-4; D gene unclear. The CDR3 totals 12 residues. In germline, CDR1 is SGHNT, CDR2 YYREEE (reference sequence). V gave up 3 bases and J gave up 8 bases, with 8 bases separating them. CDR3 loop: CASSWAGEKLFF. The DNA for the CDR3 is TGTGCCAGCAGCTGGGCGGGAGAAAAACTGTTTTTT. The whole variable domain, filled in from reference TRBV5-4 and TRBJ1-4, reads ETGVTQSPTHLIKTRGQQVTLRCSSQSGHNTVSWYQQALGQGPQFIFQYYREEENGRGNFPPRFSGLQFPNYSSELNVNALELDDSALYLCASSWAGEKLFFGSGTQLSVL.

In its sample, this clone was seen a few times. This rearrangement joins TRBV5-1 to TRBJ2-7; 7 bases are shared with TRBD2. V trimming: 3 bases; J trimming: 7 bases; junction bases outside the gene matches: 1. This CDR3 has 11 residues. Germline CDR1 and CDR2: SGHRS and YFSETQ. For the CDR3, the DNA is TGCGCCAGCAGCTCGGGAGGAGAGCAGTACTTC. It specifies CASSSGGEQYF.

This chain connects TRBV1 to TRBJ2-5; the D call TRBD2 from the table was never checked on the DNA. TRBV1 is listed as a pseudogene. The CDR3 contains 17 residues. The CDR3 DNA sequence: TGCACCAGCAGCCAAGACCCGCCCTGGGACTACCAAGAGACCCAGTACTTC. Translation gives CTSSQDPPWDYQETQYF.

The gene calls are TRBV6-4 and TRBJ1-5; TRBD1 matches at 8 bases. The CDR3 runs 15 residues. The germline CDR1 and CDR2 sequences are MRHNA and SNTAGT. V shed 2 bases, J shed 5 bases, and the junction held 5 bases outside the gene matches. The chain's CDR3 is CASSDPGGADQPQHF. In DNA form, the CDR3 reads TGTGCCAGCAGTGACCCAGGGGGCGCAGATCAGCCCCAGCATTTT.